In this sample, the clone carrying this T cell receptor (beta chain) turned up a few times. Its antigen is unknown. TCRdb reanalysed the RACE reads using MiXCR and keeps one entry per CDR3 protein. This table holds about 39,000 distinct CDR3 sequences, roughly 13% found once. The data stem from a study of human T cells and chemical hapten exposure. Study as a whole: After 6 days, upper back 0.01% DPC patch tests were scored.

This CDR3 spans 17 amino acids. CDR1 and CDR2 (germline): KGHSH, LQKENI. V lost 3 bases and J lost 9; bases outside the gene matches: 11. Study-level findings and limits: Controls had significantly fewer large CDR3 similarity clusters than were formed by expanded TCRs.

Time point described: patch test 3, about 24 weeks after DPC sensitization. The treatment here: therapeutic diphenylcyclopropenone sensitization with weekly scalp DPC. Extraction of total RNA was performed on unfractionated whole blood. Sequenced here: whole blood, sampled in connection with sensitization to the hapten diphenylcyclopropenone (DPC). The TCR comes from a woman in her 40s with alopecia areata. Some clones in this sample may be carry-over from other donors' samples. The chain carries TRBV18 and TRBJ2-3, with 14 bases identical to TRBD2. The CDR3 coding sequence is TGTGCCAGCTCACCCCCCTCCCGGACTAGCGGGGGGTCAACGCAGTATTTT. As protein: CASSPPSRTSGGSTQYF.